This paragraph covers one TCR beta chain sequence. Seattle enrolled patients during active infection and tracked them longitudinally. TCRdb's table, derived via immunoSEQ multiplex PCR, lists solely in-frame clones and lacks some. The sample gives some 190,000 clones, approximately 85% of which show up once; approximately 7% is in the top ten. The source of the sample is a study of blood T cell repertoires in COVID-19. The CDR3 has 14 residues. The germline CDR1 and CDR2 sequences are ENHRY and SYGVKD. V gave up 3 bases and J gave up 0 bases, with 6 bases separating them. The sequence derives from a man aged 80 or over with COVID-19, enrolled during active disease. V gene TRBV10-3 combines with J gene TRBJ1-3, with no clear D. The sample was peripheral blood. CDR3 nucleotide sequence: TGTGCCATCAGTGACCTAAGCTCTGGAAACACCATATATTTT. The encoded protein is CAISDLSSGNTIYF.